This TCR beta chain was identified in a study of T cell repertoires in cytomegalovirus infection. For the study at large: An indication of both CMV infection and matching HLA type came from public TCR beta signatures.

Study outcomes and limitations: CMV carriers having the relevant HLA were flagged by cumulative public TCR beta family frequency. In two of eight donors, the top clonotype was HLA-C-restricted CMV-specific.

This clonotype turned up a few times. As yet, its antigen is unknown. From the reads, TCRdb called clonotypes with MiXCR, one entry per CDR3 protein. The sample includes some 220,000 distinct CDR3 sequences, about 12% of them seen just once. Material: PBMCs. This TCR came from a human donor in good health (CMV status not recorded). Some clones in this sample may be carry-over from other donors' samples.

CDR3 protein: CASSVTGELFF. The CDR3 nucleotides read TGTGCCAGCAGTGTCACCGGGGAGCTGTTTTTT. The V gene is TRBV12-3 or TRBV12-4, the J gene TRBJ2-2; no definite D call. The CDR3 consists of 11 residues. Trimming removed 5 bases at V and 4 bases at J, with 2 bases between.